The rows below give T cell receptor beta chains drawn from one sample of a study of T-cell reconstitution after alpha-beta-depleted transplantation in children. MiXCR, run by TCRdb on the PCR reads, gives a single entry per CDR3 protein. Altogether 210,000 or so distinct CDR3 sequences are present, about a tenth being singletons, with the ten largest covering approximately 30%. Source: PBMCs, taken before TCRalphabeta/CD19-depleted stem cell transplant. These receptors came from a child less than two years old with acute myeloid leukemia, due to receive a stem cell transplant. Both conserved end residues are part of each CDR3. D genes are given only for firm matches. Rows give clone size only sometimes, using once, few, many, or a class for an expanded clone.

v_gene	j_gene	abundance	d_gene	CDR3nt	CDR3aa
TRBV7-2	TRBJ2-7	many	TRBD2	TGTGCCAGCAGCTCAATCAGCGGGGGCCATAGCTCCTACGAGCAGTACTTC	CASSSISGGHSSYEQYF
TRBV20-1	TRBJ2-2	many	TRBD2	TGCAGTGCTAGCCCCGGGGGGAGTTGGACCGGGGAGCTGTTTTTT	CSASPGGSWTGELFF
TRBV28	TRBJ2-2	many	-	TGTGCCAGCAGTTTATTGGGAACAGCGAACACCGGGGAGCTGTTTTTT	CASSLLGTANTGELFF
TRBV29-1	TRBJ2-1	many	TRBD2	TGCAGCGTTGAATCCCTACTAGCGGGAGGGAATGAGCAGTTCTTC	CSVESLLAGGNEQFF
TRBV28	TRBJ2-5	few	-	TGTGCCAGCAGGGCTTCAGGCGTGGGAACCCAGTACTTC	CASRASGVGTQYF
TRBV7-3	TRBJ1-3	many	-	TGTGCCAGCAGCTTAGTCTCGGGGGACACCATATATTTT	CASSLVSGDTIYF
TRBV6-1	TRBJ1-1	few	TRBD1	TGTGCCAGCAGTGGGCAGGGGGCGATTGCTGAAGCTTTCTTT	CASSGQGAIAEAFF
TRBV12-3/TRBV12-4	TRBJ2-3	many	-	TGTGCCAGCAGCCTCCAAACACACACAGATACGCAGTATTTT	CASSLQTHTDTQYF
TRBV5-5	TRBJ2-4	many	TRBD1	TGTGCCAGCAGCTTGACAGGGGACAGCAAAAACATTCAGTACTTC	CASSLTGDSKNIQYF
TRBV7-9	TRBJ2-7	many	-	TGTGCCAGCAGCTTAACGGCGGGGCGGTCTTCCTACGAGCAGTACTTC	CASSLTAGRSSYEQYF
TRBV18	TRBJ2-3	many	-	TGTGCCAGCTCACCCGGGGCCCCGGTCACAGATACGCAGTATTTT	CASSPGAPVTDTQYF
TRBV5-1	TRBJ2-1	few	TRBD2	TGCGCCAGCAGCCCCAGTCTAGCGGGAGGCTACAATGAGCAGTTCTTC	CASSPSLAGGYNEQFF
TRBV12-3/TRBV12-4	TRBJ2-5	-	TRBD2	TGTGCCAGCAGTTTCACTAGCGGCCCGAAAGAGACCCAGTACTTC	CASSFTSGPKETQYF
TRBV30	TRBJ1-1	many	TRBD1	TGTGCCTATCAGGGGGCGAACACTGAAGCTTTCTTT	CAYQGANTEAFF
TRBV29-1	TRBJ1-2	many	-	TGCAGCGGGGTCTACTTGGGGACTGGCTACACCTTC	CSGVYLGTGYTF
TRBV28	TRBJ2-1	-	TRBD2	TGTGCCAGCAGTTCGACTAGCGGGAGAGAGACCTCCTACAATGAGCAGTTCTTC	CASSSTSGRETSYNEQFF
TRBV5-1	TRBJ2-1	-	-	TGCGCCAGCAGCTATGCATTAGGGGCAAGTACCTACAATGAGCAGTTCTTC	CASSYALGASTYNEQFF
TRBV15	TRBJ1-5	-	TRBD1	TGTGCCACCAGCAGAGCTAACCCGGGACAGGGGTTTGGGGGCAATCAGCCCCAGCATTTT	CATSRANPGQGFGGNQPQHF
TRBV11-2	TRBJ2-1	many	-	TGTGCCAGCAGCTTAGATAGAACTCTGGCCTACAATGAGCAGTTCTTC	CASSLDRTLAYNEQFF
TRBV2	TRBJ2-7	few	-	TGTGCCAGCAGTGAATCAGGGGATGAGCAGTACTTC	CASSESGDEQYF
TRBV2	TRBJ2-7	many	-	TGTGCCAGCAGTTCCACCTGGGGCCTCTCCTACGAGCAGTACTTC	CASSSTWGLSYEQYF
TRBV20-1	TRBJ2-5	many	-	TGCAGTGCTAGTTCGTCTCAAGAGACCCAGTACTTC	CSASSSQETQYF
TRBV3-1	TRBJ1-4	few	-	TGTGCCAGCAGCCCGTTGCAGGGTCTAGGTGAAAAACTGTTTTTT	CASSPLQGLGEKLFF
TRBV7-2	TRBJ2-7	many	TRBD1	TGTGCCAGCAGCTTAGATAGTCACAGGGGTTACGAGCAGTACTTC	CASSLDSHRGYEQYF
TRBV7-2	TRBJ2-1	many	-	TGTGCCAGCAGCTTACGATGGGGGGCCTACAATGAGCAGTTCTTC	CASSLRWGAYNEQFF
TRBV24-1	TRBJ2-2	many	-	TGTGCCACCGCCAGGACAACCAACACCGGGGAGCTGTTTTTT	CATARTTNTGELFF
TRBV5-1	TRBJ1-1	many	-	TGCGCCAGCAGCTCCACAGGTTCCCTTAACACTGAAGCTTTCTTT	CASSSTGSLNTEAFF
TRBV7-8	TRBJ1-4	-	TRBD1	TGTGCCAGCAGACGAGACAGGGGAGGTGAAAAACTGCTTTTT	CASRRDRGGEKLLF
TRBV7-2	TRBJ2-1	many	TRBD1	TGTGCCAGCAGCTTCCGACAGGGTTACAATGAGCAGTTCTTC	CASSFRQGYNEQFF
TRBV12-3/TRBV12-4	TRBJ2-7	many	-	TGTGCCAGCAGTTTAGCGCTAGGAGGGCAGTACTTC	CASSLALGGQYF
TRBV2	TRBJ2-4	many	-	TGTGCCAGCAGTGGTAGCTACACTGCGGGCATTCAGTACTTC	CASSGSYTAGIQYF